This entry lists 18 T cell receptor beta chains sequenced from one sample in a study of control samples from healthy donors and cancer patients. The repertoire was sequenced with immunoSEQ multiplex PCR; TCRdb's copy has only in-frame clones and lacks some. This table has 180,000 or so clones, 93% appearing once. Sequenced input: blood. The receptors originated from an older woman in good health.

Only a few counts were recorded for this clone. V is TRBV4-1 and J is TRBJ1-2; 7 nucleotides match TRBD1. The CDR3 has 16 residues. Germline V gene sequence: CDR1 MGHRA, CDR2 YSYEKL. With 4 bases clipped from V and 4 bases from J, the junction kept 12 bases outside the gene matches. The CDR3 sequence is CASSRDDRDRTYGYTF. The CDR3 coding sequence is TGCGCCAGCAGCCGAGATGACCGGGACAGAACCTATGGCTACACCTTC.

This chain joins TRBV9 and TRBJ1-2; weak D call: TRBD1 (6 bases). V dropped 3 bases and J dropped 5 bases, with 8 bases sitting between them. Germline lookup yields CDR1 SGDLS and CDR2 YYNGEE. The CDR3 consists of 12 residues. In nucleotides, the CDR3 is TGTGCCAGCAGCGACACAGGGTATGGCTACACCTTC. This translates into CASSDTGYGYTF.

The chain employs TRBV6-5 and TRBJ1-5; tentative D call: TRBD1 (5 bases). In germline, CDR1 is MNHEY, CDR2 SVGAGI. V was cut by 8 bases and J by 3 bases, with 14 bases left in between. The CDR3 length is 14 residues. CDR3 sequence reads: CASSGHYNNQPQHF. The CDR3 region has the DNA TGTGCCAGCTCAGGACACTATAACAATCAGCCCCAGCATTTT.

This chain links TRBV5-4 with TRBJ2-4, with 10 positions matching TRBD2. Germline loops: CDR1 SGHNT, CDR2 YYREEE (reference sequence). This CDR3 comprises 15 residues. The V segment lost 2 bases and the J segment 1 base; nucleotides outside the gene matches: 0. The CDR3 nucleotides read TGTGCCAGCAGCTTTAGCGGGGGGGCCAAAAACATTCAGTACTTC. Its translation: CASSFSGGAKNIQYF.

The rearrangement uses TRBV3-1 (or the pseudogene TRBV3-2) and TRBJ1-6, with D possibly matching TRBD1 (5 bases). V gave up 2 bases and J gave up 0 bases, with 11 bases separating them. The germline V gene has CDR1 LGHDT and CDR2 YNNKEL (reference sequence). The CDR3 is made up of 17 amino acids. The chain's CDR3 is CASSQTRQGSYNSPLHF. As DNA, the CDR3 is TGTGCCAGCAGCCAAACCCGGCAGGGCTCCTATAATTCACCCCTCCACTTT.

In nucleotides, the CDR3 is TGTGCCAGTAGTATGGTGGGGATCAACTATGGCTACACCTTC. The encoded protein is CASSMVGINYGYTF. V is TRBV19 and J is TRBJ1-2; no reliable D call. This CDR3 contains 14 residues. V dropped 3 bases and J dropped 2 bases, with 10 bases sitting between them. In germline, CDR1 is LNHDA, CDR2 SQIVND (reference sequence).

The chain has TRBV29-1 and TRBJ1-4; D unresolved. CDR1 and CDR2 from the germline V gene are SQVTM and ANQGSEA. V lost 5 bases, J lost 7 bases, and 14 bases lay in between. This CDR3 has 13 residues. CDR3 sequence (DNA): TGCAGCGTTCAGGAACTCCTGAGTGAAAAACTGTTTTTT. Its translation is CSVQELLSEKLFF.

This clone has only one observation. This chain connects TRBV29-1 to TRBJ2-5, with TRBD1 matching over 12 bases. CDR1 and CDR2 (germline): SQVTM, ANQGSEA. The CDR3 length is 18 residues. The V gene end was trimmed by 0 bases and the J gene end by 6 bases; junction bases not matched to a gene: 14. CDR3 bases: TGCAGCGTTGAAGAGATGAGATTCCGGGACAGGGGGCGACAGACCCAGTACTTC. It encodes CSVEEMRFRDRGRQTQYF.

This clone has a single count. The chain couples TRBV7-2 to TRBJ2-2; no reliable D call. Trimming shortened V by 1 base and J by 7 bases, and 16 bases separated the two germline ends. Germline V CDR1 and CDR2: SGHTA, FQGNSA. The CDR3 length is 16 residues. The CDR3 nucleotides are TGTGCCAGCAGCTTAGTCTCCGGGCCTTTAAACGGGGAGCTGTTTTTT. It is translated as CASSLVSGPLNGELFF.

Comment on this clone: Other DNA sequences in this specimen translate into the identical CDR3. Here the CDR3 reads CASSPRRGFAEAFF. For the CDR3, the DNA is TGTGCCAGCAGCCCGCGGAGGGGATTCGCTGAAGCTTTCTTT. The chain is built from TRBV3-1 (or the pseudogene TRBV3-2) and TRBJ1-1; D may be TRBD1 (5 bases). The CDR3 spans 14 residues. The V end was cut by 4 bases, the J end by 6 bases, with 15 bases between. CDR1 is LGHDT, CDR2 YNNKEL, per germline (reference sequence).

The V gene is TRBV18, the J gene TRBJ2-6; no definite D call. From germline, CDR1 is KGHSH and CDR2 LQKENI. CDR3 length: 15 amino acids. Trimming shortened V by 6 bases and J by 4 bases, and 13 bases separated the two germline ends. In DNA form, the CDR3 reads TGTGCCAGCTCGTTAGGTGGCGGAGGGGCCAACGTCCTGACTTTC. This sequence encodes CASSLGGGGANVLTF.

The chain is built from TRBV5-1 and TRBJ1-4; a weak D match, TRBD1 (5 bases). CDR3 length equals 15 residues. The V and J ends lost 1 base and 3 bases respectively, with 10 bases between them. From germline, CDR1 is SGHRS and CDR2 YFSETQ. The CDR3 here is CASSLMEGSNEKLFF. CDR3 DNA: TGCGCCAGCAGCTTGATGGAGGGGTCTAATGAAAAACTGTTTTTT.

V gene TRBV3-1 (or the pseudogene TRBV3-2) combines with J gene TRBJ2-3; TRBD2 matches 11 bases. The CDR3 has 17 amino acids. Germline V lookup: CDR1 LGHDT, CDR2 YNNKEL (reference sequence). Unmatched junction bases numbered 4, after V lost 0 bases and J lost 2 bases. In DNA form, the CDR3 reads TGTGCCAGCAGCCAAGATCCTAGCGGGGGGCCCACAGATACGCAGTATTTT. Its translation is CASSQDPSGGPTDTQYF.

The chain is built from TRBV7-3 and TRBJ2-5, with 10 bases matching TRBD2. Germline V CDR1 and CDR2: SGHTA, FQGTGA. The CDR3 length is 15 residues. V was pared by 6 bases and J by 1 base, with 5 bases of the junction left unmatched. The CDR3 protein is CASSLTSGPQETQYF. The DNA for the CDR3 is TGTGCCAGCAGTTTGACTAGCGGGCCCCAAGAGACCCAGTACTTC.

This clone was recorded only once. V is TRBV18 and J is TRBJ1-2, with D unclear. With 4 bases removed from V and 7 bases from J, the gap between germline ends came to 13 bases. The CDR3 runs 13 residues. Germline lookup yields CDR1 KGHSH and CDR2 LQKENI. The CDR3 sequence: CASSRPKDSGYTF. In nucleotides, the CDR3 is TGTGCCAGCTCACGTCCCAAGGACTCTGGCTACACCTTC.

V usage is TRBV29-1 and J usage is TRBJ1-1; 7 bases fit TRBD1. V lost 8 bases, J lost 0 bases, and 9 bases stayed unmatched. This CDR3 comprises 14 residues. Germline lookup yields CDR1 SQVTM and CDR2 ANQGSEA. The CDR3 loop is CSPQRQGVNTEAFF. Here the CDR3 DNA reads TGCAGCCCACAAAGACAGGGAGTGAACACTGAAGCTTTCTTT.

V usage is TRBV5-1 and J usage is TRBJ1-1, with D perhaps TRBD1 (5 bases). The V and J ends lost 4 bases and 4 bases respectively, with 14 bases between them. Germline V gene lookup returns CDR1 SGHRS and CDR2 YFSETQ. This CDR3 is 14 amino acids long. CDR3 protein: CASSGQLGGTEAFF. The CDR3 DNA sequence: TGCGCCAGCAGCGGCCAGTTGGGGGGCACTGAAGCTTTCTTT.

Concerning this clone itself: The sample carries other DNA sequences with the same CDR3. The rearrangement joins TRBV7-2 to TRBJ1-2, with 11 bases aligning to TRBD1. Germline assignment: CDR1 SGHTA and CDR2 FQGNSA. V lost 1 base and J lost 1; bases outside the gene matches: 5. The CDR3 contains 17 residues. The CDR3 loop is CASSLGRGTGGNYGYTF. The CDR3 nucleotides are TGTGCCAGCAGCTTAGGGCGGGGGACAGGGGGTAACTATGGCTACACCTTC.